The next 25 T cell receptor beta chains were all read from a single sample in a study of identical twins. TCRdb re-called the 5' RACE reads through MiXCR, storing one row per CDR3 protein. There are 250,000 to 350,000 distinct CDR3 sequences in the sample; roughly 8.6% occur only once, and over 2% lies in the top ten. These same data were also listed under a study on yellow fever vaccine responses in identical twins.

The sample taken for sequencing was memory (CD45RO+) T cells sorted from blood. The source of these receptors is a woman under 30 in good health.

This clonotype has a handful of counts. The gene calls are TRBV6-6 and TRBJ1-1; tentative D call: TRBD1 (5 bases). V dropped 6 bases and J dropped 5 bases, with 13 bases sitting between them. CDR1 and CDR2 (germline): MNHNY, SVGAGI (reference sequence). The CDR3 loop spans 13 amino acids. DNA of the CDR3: TGTGCCAGCAGCCAGGGCCCGTTAACTGAAGCTTTCTTT. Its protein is CASSQGPLTEAFF.

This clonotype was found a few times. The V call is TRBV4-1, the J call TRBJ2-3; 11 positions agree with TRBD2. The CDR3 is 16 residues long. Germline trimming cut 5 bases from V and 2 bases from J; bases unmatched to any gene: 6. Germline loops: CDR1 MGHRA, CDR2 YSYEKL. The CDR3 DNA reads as TGCGCCAGCAGCACCATAGCGGGGGGGGTCACAGATACGCAGTATTTT. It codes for CASSTIAGGVTDTQYF.

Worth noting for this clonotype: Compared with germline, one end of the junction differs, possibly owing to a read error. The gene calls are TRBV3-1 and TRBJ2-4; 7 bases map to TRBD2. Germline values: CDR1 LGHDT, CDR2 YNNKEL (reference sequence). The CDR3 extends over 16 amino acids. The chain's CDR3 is CASNQERLAVKNIQYF. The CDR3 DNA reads TGTGCCAGCAACCAAGAACGACTAGCTGTCAAAAACATTCAGTACTTC.

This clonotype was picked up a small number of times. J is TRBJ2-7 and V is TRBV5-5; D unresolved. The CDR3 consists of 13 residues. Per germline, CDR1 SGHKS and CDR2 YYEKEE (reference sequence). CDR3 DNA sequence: TGTGCCAGCAGCTTGGATGGTGCCACGCAGTGGTCCGTC. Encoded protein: CASSLDGATQWSV.

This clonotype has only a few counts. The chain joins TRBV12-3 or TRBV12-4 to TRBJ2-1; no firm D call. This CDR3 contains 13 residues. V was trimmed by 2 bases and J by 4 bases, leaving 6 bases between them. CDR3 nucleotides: TGTGCCAGCAGTTTACAGGATTACAATGAGCAGTTCTTC. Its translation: CASSLQDYNEQFF.

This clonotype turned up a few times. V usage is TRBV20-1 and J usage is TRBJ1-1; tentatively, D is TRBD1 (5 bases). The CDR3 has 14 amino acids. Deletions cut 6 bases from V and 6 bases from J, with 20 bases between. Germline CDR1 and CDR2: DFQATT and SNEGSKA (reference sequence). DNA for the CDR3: TGCAGTGCAAGGGAGGTAGGGGAGAGGGCTGAAGCTTTCTTT. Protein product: CSAREVGERAEAFF.

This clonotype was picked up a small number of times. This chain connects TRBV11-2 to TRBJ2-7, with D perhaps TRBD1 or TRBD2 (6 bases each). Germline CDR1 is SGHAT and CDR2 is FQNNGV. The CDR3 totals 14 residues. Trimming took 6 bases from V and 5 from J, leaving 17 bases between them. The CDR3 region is CASSPRGTMDEQYV. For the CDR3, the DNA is TGTGCCAGCAGTCCCCGGGGGACAATGGACGAGCAGTACGTC.

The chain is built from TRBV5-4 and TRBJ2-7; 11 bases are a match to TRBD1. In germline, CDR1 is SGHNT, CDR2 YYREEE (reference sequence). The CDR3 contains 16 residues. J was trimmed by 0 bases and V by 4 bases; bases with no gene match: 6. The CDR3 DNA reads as TGTGCCAGCAGCAAAGGCGGGACAGGGGGCTCCTACGAGCAGTACTTC. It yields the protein CASSKGGTGGSYEQYF.

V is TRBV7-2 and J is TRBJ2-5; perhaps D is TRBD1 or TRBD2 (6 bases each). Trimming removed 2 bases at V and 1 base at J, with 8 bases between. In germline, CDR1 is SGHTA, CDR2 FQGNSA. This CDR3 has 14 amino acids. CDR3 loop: CASSLRGAQETQYF. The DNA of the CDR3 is TGTGCCAGCAGCTTAAGGGGGGCCCAAGAGACCCAGTACTTC.

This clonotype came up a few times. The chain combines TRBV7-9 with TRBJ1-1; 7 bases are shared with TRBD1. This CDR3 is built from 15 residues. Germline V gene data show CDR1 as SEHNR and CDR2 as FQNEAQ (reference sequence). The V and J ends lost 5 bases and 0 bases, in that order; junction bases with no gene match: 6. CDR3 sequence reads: CASSPQGQLNTEAFF. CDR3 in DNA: TGTGCCAGCAGCCCACAGGGGCAACTGAACACTGAAGCTTTCTTT. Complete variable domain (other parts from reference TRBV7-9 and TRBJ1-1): DTGVSQNPRHKITKRGQNVTFRCDPISEHNRLYWYRQTLGQGPEFLTYFQNEAQLEKSRLLSDRFSAERPKGSFSTLEIQRTEQGDSAMYLCASSPQGQLNTEAFFGQGTRLTVV.

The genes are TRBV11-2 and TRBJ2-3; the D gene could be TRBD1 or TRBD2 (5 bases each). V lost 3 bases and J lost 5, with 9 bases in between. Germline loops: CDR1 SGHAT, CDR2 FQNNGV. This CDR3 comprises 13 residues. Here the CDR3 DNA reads TGTGCCAGCAGCTTTTCAGGGAGAGATACGCAGTATTTT. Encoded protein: CASSFSGRDTQYF. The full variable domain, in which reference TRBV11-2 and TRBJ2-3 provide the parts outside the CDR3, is EAGVAQSPRYKIIEKRQSVAFWCNPISGHATLYWYQQILGQGPKLLIQFQNNGVVDDSQLPKDRFSAERLKGVDSTLKIQPAKLEDSAVYLCASSFSGRDTQYFGPGTRLTVL.

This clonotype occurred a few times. CDR3 nucleotide sequence: TGCAGTGCTATTGGAGCCCGTGGGGCAAATTCACCCCTCCACTTT. Translation: CSAIGARGANSPLHF. The chain uses TRBV20-1 and TRBJ1-6; D may be TRBD1 (5 bases). CDR1 and CDR2 from the germline V gene are DFQATT and SNEGSKA (reference sequence). The CDR3 extends over 15 amino acids. Trimming removed 4 bases at V and 7 bases at J, with 17 bases between.

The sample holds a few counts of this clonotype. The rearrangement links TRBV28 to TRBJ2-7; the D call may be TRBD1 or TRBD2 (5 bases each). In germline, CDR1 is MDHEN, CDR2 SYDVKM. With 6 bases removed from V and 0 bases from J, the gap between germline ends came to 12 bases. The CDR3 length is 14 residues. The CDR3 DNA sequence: TGTGCCAGCAGCACAACGGGACCCTCCTACGAGCAGTACGTC. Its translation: CASSTTGPSYEQYV.

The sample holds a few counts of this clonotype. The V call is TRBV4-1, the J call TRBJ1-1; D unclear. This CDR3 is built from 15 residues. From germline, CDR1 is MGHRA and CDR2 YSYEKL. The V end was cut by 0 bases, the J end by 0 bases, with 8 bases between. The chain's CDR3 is CASSQDPRMNTEAFF. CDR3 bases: TGCGCCAGCAGCCAAGATCCCAGAATGAACACTGAAGCTTTCTTT.

The chain's CDR3 is CASSYHPGLSNKGTEAFF. The CDR3 DNA sequence: TGTGCCAGCAGTTACCATCCGGGACTATCGAACAAGGGCACTGAAGCTTTCTTT. The rearrangement links TRBV28 to TRBJ1-1; D is perhaps TRBD1 (5 bases). Trimming pared 4 bases from V and 4 bases from J, leaving 25 bases between. There are 18 residues in the CDR3. Germline values: CDR1 MDHEN, CDR2 SYDVKM.

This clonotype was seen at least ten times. CDR3 protein: CASSPRGETQYF. The CDR3, as DNA: TGTGCCAGCAGCCCTAGAGGGGAGACCCAGTACTTC. The chain combines TRBV11-2 with TRBJ2-5; a weak D match, TRBD2 (5 bases). Germline V lookup: CDR1 SGHAT, CDR2 FQNNGV. The length of the CDR3 is 12 residues. With 5 bases removed from V and 5 bases from J, the gap between germline ends came to 9 bases.

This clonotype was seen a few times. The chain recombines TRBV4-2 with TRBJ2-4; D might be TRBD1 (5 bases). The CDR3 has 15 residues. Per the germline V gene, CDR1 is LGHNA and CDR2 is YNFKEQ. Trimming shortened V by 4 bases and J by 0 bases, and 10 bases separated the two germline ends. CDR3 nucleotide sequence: TGTGCCAGCAGCCCCCAAGGGGTAGCCAAAAACATTCAGTACTTC. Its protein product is CASSPQGVAKNIQYF.

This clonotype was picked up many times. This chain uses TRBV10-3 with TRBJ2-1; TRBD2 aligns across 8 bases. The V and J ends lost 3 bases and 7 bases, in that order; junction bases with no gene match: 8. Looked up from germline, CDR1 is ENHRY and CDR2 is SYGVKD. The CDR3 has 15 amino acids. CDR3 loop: CAISDVAGNLNEQFF. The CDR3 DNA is TGTGCCATCAGTGACGTAGCGGGAAACTTAAATGAGCAGTTCTTC.

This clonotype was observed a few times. CDR3 DNA sequence: TGTGCCAGCTCACCGCCCCAAGAGCGGAACTACGAGCAGTACGTC. Its protein product is CASSPPQERNYEQYV. This chain links TRBV18 with TRBJ2-7; perhaps TRBD2 as D (5 bases). Germline-derived CDR1 and CDR2 are KGHSH and LQKENI. The CDR3 extends over 15 amino acids. Trimming left V 3 bases short and J 3 bases short, with 15 bases between.

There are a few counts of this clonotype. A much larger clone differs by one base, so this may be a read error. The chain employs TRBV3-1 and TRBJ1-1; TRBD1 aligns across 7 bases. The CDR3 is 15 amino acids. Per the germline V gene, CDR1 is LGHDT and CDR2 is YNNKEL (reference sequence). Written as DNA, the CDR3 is TGTGCCAGCAGCCTTGAGACAGGGATGAACACTGAAACTTTCTTT. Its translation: CASSLETGMNTETFF.

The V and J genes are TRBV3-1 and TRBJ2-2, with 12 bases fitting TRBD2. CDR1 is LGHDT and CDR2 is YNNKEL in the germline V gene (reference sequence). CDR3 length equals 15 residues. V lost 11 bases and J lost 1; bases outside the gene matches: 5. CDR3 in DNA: TGTGCCGCTACGACTAGCGGGGGGAACACCGGGGAGCTGTTTTTT. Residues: CAATTSGGNTGELFF. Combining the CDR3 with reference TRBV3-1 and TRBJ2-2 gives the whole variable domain DTAVSQTPKYLVTQMGNDKSIKCEQNLGHDTMYWYKQDSKKFLKIMFSYNNKELIINETVPNRFSPKSPDKAHLNLHINSLELGDSAVYFCAATTSGGNTGELFFGEGSRLTVL.

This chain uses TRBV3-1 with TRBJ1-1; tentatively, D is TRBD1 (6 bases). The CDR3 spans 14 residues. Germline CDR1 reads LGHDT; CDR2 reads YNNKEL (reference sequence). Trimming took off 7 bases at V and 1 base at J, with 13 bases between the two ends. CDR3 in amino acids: CASTRGDRNTEAFF. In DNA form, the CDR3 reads TGTGCCAGCACCAGGGGAGATAGGAACACTGAAGCTTTCTTT.

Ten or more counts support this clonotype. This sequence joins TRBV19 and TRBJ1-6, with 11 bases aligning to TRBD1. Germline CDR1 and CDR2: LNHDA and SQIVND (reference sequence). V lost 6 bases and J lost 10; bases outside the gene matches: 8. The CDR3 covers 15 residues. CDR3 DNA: TGTGCCAGTAGCCAAGGACAGGGGGCGAGGTCACCCCTCCACTTT. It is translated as CASSQGQGARSPLHF. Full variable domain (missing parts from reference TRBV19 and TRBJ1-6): DGGITQSPKYLFRKEGQNVTLSCEQNLNHDAMYWYRQDPGQGLRLIYYSQIVNDFQKGDIAEGYSVSREKKESFPLTVTSAQKNPTAFYLCASSQGQGARSPLHFGNGTRLTVT.

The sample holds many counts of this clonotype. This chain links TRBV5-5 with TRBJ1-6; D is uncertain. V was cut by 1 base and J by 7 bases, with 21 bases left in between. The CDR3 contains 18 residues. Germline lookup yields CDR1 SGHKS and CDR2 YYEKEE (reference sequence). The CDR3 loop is CASSLSGSRRGVNSPLHF. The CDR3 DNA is TGTGCCAGCAGCTTGTCGGGCAGCCGGAGAGGTGTGAATTCACCCCTCCACTTT.

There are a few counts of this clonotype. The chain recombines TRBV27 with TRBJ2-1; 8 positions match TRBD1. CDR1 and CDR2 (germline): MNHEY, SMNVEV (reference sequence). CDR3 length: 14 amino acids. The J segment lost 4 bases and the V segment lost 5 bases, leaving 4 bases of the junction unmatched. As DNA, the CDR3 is TGTGCCAGCAGTACCCAGGGGGCTTACAATGAGCAGTTCTTC. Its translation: CASSTQGAYNEQFF.